The 5 T cell receptor beta chains given below trace back to one sample, sequenced in a study of T cells after yellow fever vaccination. TCRdb passed the 5' RACE reads through MiXCR, listing each CDR3 protein once. The sample holds 25,000 to 35,000 distinct CDR3 sequences, 4.4% seen once. The source was CD8+ T cells sorted from PBMCs, collected 5 days after the yellow fever booster vaccination. The source of these receptors is a man aged 25 to 40 who received the YFV17D yellow fever vaccine.

At least ten counts were recorded for this clonotype. Germline is not matched at one junction end, which may reflect a read error. The chain uses TRBV23-1 and TRBJ2-7; D tentatively reads TRBD1 or TRBD2 (5 bases each). TRBV23-1 has ORF status, its function being uncertain. CDR3 length: 15 residues. The CDR3 is CASSRPGTFSHEQYF. The CDR3 nucleotides are TGCGCCAGCAGTCGACCCGGGACCTTCTCCCACGAGCAGTACTTC.

This clonotype was counted ten times or more. The V gene is TRBV12-3 or TRBV12-4, the J gene TRBJ2-4; D tentatively reads TRBD1 or TRBD2 (5 bases each). The V and J ends lost 8 bases and 8 bases respectively, with 10 bases between them. CDR3 length equals 11 residues. The CDR3 nucleotides are TGTGCCAGCTCCCTGGGGGACATTCAGTACTTC. Its protein product is CASSLGDIQYF.

Ten or more counts support this clonotype. This chain connects TRBV7-8 to TRBJ2-7; tentatively, D is TRBD1 (5 bases). Trimming removed 5 bases from V and 0 bases from J, with 11 bases in between. Germline V lookup: CDR1 SGHVS, CDR2 FQNEAQ. The CDR3 length is 14 residues. The CDR3 region is CASSPQGSSYEQYF. In nucleotides, the CDR3 is TGTGCCAGCAGCCCCCAGGGAAGCTCCTACGAGCAGTACTTC.

This clonotype has at least ten counts. This chain uses TRBV5-4 with TRBJ2-1, with a tentative D call TRBD2 (6 bases). Germline V CDR1 and CDR2: SGHNT, YYREEE (reference sequence). V lost 1 base and J 10 bases, leaving 12 bases between the germline ends. The CDR3 runs to 13 residues. CDR3 sequence: CASSLSISGEQFF. The DNA of the CDR3 is TGTGCCAGCAGCTTGTCCATTAGCGGCGAGCAGTTCTTC.

This clonotype was detected ten times or more. V usage is TRBV29-1 and J usage is TRBJ1-2; no reliable D call. The CDR3 extends over 13 amino acids. The germline V gene has CDR1 SQVTM and CDR2 ANQGSEA. V lost 7 bases, J lost 5 bases, and 17 bases lay in between. CDR3 sequence reads: CSASGPPPYGYTF. CDR3 nucleotides: TGCAGCGCCTCAGGCCCTCCACCTTATGGCTACACCTTC.